This record covers a single T cell receptor beta chain. The clone's antigen remains unknown. Data came from an Illumina HiSeq 2000. The TCR beta cDNA libraries were made using 5'RACE template switching, a step that added both a universal primer site and unique molecular identifiers. cDNA synthesis was primed from the TCR beta constant segment and was followed by two successive PCR amplification steps. The authors processed their data as follows. MIGEC was used to demultiplex reads and group the reads by UMI, and MiTCR was used to assemble and quantify clonotypes. To remove erroneous sequences, TCR cDNA sequences were retained only when supported by two or more reads. The tcR package was used for downstream repertoire analysis, and clonotypes were matched between fractions using CDR3 nucleotide sequence together with V segment. Antigen specificity was annotated against VDJdb with VDJmatch, allowing one amino acid substitution in CDR3. TCRdb reprocessed the raw reads; every CDR3 protein sequence is a single record, and DNA is not supplied. In this record, the V and J calls reflect TCRdb's handling and not the investigators' own analysis. This specimen's table enumerates around 380,000 distinct CDR3 sequences. The ten largest clones take up around a tenth of the sample.

A commercial ELISA kit detecting HCMV-specific IgG in serum was used to determine HCMV serostatus. Peripheral blood mononuclear cells were isolated from blood by Ficoll density gradient centrifugation. The sample originates from a study of T cells expressing NK-cell markers (dated by TCRdb to 2018 to 2021). For the wider study: Eight donors provided sorted CD3+CD56+NKG2C+, CD3+CD56+NKG2C- and CD3+CD56-NKG2C+ T-cell subsets, whose TCR beta-chain repertoires were profiled. Randomly selected healthy volunteers, three men and five women, were used as the eight sequenced donors. Seven of the eight sequenced donors were HCMV-seropositive and one was HCMV-seronegative. Sequencing of the libraries produced 2 x 150 bp reads on Illumina HiSeq 2000/2500, MiSeq or NextSeq. On the study overall, not on this receptor specifically: Whether the expanded NKG2C-expressing T cell clones were specific for HCMV antigens was left unclear. Those dominant clonotypes were again the most abundant among CD3+CD56-NKG2C+ cells in a few donors, at about 28.3-65%. In more than five donors, the dominant CD3+CD56+NKG2C+ clonotypes were found to rank among the top 10 CD8+ clonotypes and to make up about 1.0-8% of CD8+ T cells.

The CDR3 covers 14 residues, taking in both the cysteine and the phenylalanine. This entry has no DNA. Reading the germline V gene gives CDR1 MGHRA and CDR2 YSYEKL. The sequence links TRBV4-1 to TRBJ1-4; TCRdb indicates TRBD1, and absent DNA this call remains unverified. The sample comprised blood T cells: a sorted CD56 or NKG2C T cell subset, CD4+ or CD8+ T cells, or bulk PBMC T cells (not recorded which). This clonotype was obtained from a woman aged 45-65 years in good health. Donor details come from another sample of the same person, matched by shared clones. CDR3 loop: CASSPGQANEKLFF.